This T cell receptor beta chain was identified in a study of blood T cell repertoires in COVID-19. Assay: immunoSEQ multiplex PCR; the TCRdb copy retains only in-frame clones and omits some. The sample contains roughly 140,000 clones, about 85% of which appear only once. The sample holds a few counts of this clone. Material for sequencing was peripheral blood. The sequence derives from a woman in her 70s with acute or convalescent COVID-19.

The chain's CDR3 is CASSQDVAPLGAFF. The CDR3 region has the DNA TGTGCCAGCAGCCAAGATGTCGCTCCCCTCGGAGCTTTCTTT. V and J are TRBV3-1 (or the pseudogene TRBV3-2) and TRBJ1-1; D unclear. V was pared by 0 bases and J by 10 bases, with 15 bases between. Germline V gene data show CDR1 as LGHDT and CDR2 as YNNKEL (reference sequence). This CDR3 has 14 residues.